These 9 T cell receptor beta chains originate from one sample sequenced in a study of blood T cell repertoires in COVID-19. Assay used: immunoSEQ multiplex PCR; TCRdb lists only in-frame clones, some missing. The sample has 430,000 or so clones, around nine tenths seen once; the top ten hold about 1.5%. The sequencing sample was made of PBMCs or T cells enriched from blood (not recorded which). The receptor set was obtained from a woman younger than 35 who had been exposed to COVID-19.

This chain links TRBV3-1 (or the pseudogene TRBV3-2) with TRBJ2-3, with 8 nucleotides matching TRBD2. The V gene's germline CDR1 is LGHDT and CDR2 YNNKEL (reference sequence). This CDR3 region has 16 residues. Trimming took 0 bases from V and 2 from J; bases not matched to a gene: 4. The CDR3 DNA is TGTGCCAGCAGCCAAGAAACTAGCGGTTTCACAGATACGCAGTATTTT. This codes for CASSQETSGFTDTQYF.

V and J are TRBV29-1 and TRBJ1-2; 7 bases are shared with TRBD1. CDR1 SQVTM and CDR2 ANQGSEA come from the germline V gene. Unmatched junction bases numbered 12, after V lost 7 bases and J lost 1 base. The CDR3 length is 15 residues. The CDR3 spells CSATRWTGHNYGYTF. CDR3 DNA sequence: TGCAGCGCCACTAGGTGGACAGGCCATAACTATGGCTACACCTTC.

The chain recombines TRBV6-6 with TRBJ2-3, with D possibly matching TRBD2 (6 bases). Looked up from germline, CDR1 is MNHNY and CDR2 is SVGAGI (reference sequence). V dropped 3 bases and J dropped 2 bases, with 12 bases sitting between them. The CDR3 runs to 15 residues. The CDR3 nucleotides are TGTGCCAGCAGTTATTTTGGGACTCCCACAGATACGCAGTATTTT. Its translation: CASSYFGTPTDTQYF.

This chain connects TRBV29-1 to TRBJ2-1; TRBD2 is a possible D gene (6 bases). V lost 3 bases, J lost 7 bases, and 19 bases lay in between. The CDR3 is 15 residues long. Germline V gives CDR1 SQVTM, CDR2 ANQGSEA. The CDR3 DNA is TGCAGCGTTGATAATTTGGGTCCTGCGGGGAATGAGCAGTTCTTC. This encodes CSVDNLGPAGNEQFF.

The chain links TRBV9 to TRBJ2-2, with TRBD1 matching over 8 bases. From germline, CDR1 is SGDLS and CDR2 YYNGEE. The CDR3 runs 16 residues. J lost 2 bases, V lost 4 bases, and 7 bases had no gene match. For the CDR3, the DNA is TGTGCCAGCAGCCCCCCCGGACAGGGAAACACCGGGGAGCTGTTTTTT. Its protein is CASSPPGQGNTGELFF. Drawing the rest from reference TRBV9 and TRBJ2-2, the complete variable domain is DSGVTQTPKHLITATGQRVTLRCSPRSGDLSVYWYQQSLDQGLQFLIQYYNGEERAKGNILERFSAQQFPDLHSELNLSSLELGDSALYFCASSPPGQGNTGELFFGEGSRLTVL.

Here the CDR3 DNA reads TGTGCCAGCAGCCTCGATGGGGGGGACGGCTACACCTTC. Encoded protein: CASSLDGGDGYTF. The J gene is TRBJ1-2, the V gene TRBV28, with D possibly TRBD1 on 5 matching bases. Trimming left V 6 bases short and J 8 bases short, with 16 bases between. Germline CDR1 is MDHEN and CDR2 is SYDVKM. The CDR3 totals 13 residues.

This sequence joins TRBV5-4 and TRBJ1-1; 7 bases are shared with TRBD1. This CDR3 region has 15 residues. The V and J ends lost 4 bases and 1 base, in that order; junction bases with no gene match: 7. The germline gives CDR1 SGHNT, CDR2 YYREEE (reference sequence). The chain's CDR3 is CASSPRDRENTEAFF. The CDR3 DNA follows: TGTGCCAGCAGCCCACGGGACAGAGAGAACACTGAAGCTTTCTTT.

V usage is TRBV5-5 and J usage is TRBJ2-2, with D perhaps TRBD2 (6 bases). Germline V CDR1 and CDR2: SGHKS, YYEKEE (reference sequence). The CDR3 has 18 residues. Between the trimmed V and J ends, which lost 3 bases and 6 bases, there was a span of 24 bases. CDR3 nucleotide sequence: TGTGCCAGCAGCTATCCCCGGGCGGTCGGGGGTTTCGCCGGGGAGCTGTTTTTT. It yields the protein CASSYPRAVGGFAGELFF.

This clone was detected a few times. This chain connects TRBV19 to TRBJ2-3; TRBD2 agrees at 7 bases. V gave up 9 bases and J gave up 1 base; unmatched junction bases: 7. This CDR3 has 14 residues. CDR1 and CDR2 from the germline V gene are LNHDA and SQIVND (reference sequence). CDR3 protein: CASRLGRGTDTQYF. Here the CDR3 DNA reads TGTGCCAGCCGTCTTGGGAGGGGCACAGATACGCAGTATTTT.